This T cell receptor beta chain emerged from a study of blood T cell repertoires in COVID-19. The germline V and J ends were trimmed by 6 bases and 7 bases, with 18 bases remaining between them. This CDR3 has 15 amino acids. Per the germline V gene, CDR1 is KGHDR and CDR2 is SFDVKD. Repertoires were generated with immunoSEQ multiplex PCR, while TCRdb's copy carries only in-frame clones and drops some. The sample carries more than 250,000 clones, approximately 90% recorded once. The chain is built from TRBV24-1 and TRBJ1-5; weak D call: TRBD1 (6 bases). The specimen sequenced was peripheral blood. The source is a woman between 50 and 59 years old with COVID-19, enrolled during active disease. Here the CDR3 DNA reads TGTGCCACCAGTCCCACAGGGATGGGTTTACAGCCCCAGCATTTT. Its translation is CATSPTGMGLQPQHF.